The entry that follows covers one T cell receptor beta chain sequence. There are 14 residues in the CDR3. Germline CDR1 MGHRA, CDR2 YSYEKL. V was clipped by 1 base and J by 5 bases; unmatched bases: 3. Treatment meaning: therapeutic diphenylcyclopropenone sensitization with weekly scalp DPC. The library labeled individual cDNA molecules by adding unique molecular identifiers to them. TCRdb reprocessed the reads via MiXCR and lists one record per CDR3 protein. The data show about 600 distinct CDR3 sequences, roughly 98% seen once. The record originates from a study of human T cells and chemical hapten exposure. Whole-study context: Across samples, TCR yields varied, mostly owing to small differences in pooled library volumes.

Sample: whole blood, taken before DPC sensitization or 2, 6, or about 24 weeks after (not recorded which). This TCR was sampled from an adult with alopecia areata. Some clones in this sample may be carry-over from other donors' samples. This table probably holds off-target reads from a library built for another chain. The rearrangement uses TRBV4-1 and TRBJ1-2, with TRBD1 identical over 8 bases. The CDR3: CASSQAGGPYGYTF. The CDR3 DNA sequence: TGCGCCAGCAGCCAAGCAGGGGGCCCGTATGGCTACACCTTC.